Following are 18 T cell receptor beta chains from one sample sequenced in a study of T cell responses to AZD1222 COVID-19 vaccine (TCRdb year 2021). What the time point label conveys for this sample: baseline before first vaccination. Libraries were prepared through the immunoSEQ multiplex PCR assay. The immuneACCESS repertoire file appears here via TCRdb, limited to in-frame rearrangements. These files lack a portion of the clones; in checked studies, under half of the deficit traces to unresolved V genes, and the cause of the others is not known. The sample table records more than 65,000 clones; roughly nine tenths of these occur just once. The ten largest make up roughly 7.7% of the sample. The source was peripheral blood, collected on day 0 of AZD1222 vaccination. These receptors were taken from an adult in good health.

The chain joins TRBV21-1 to TRBJ2-7. TRBV21-1 counts as a pseudogene. The CDR3 runs 17 residues. CDR3 DNA: TGTGCCAGCAGCAAAAAAACCCGGGACCGCTTCTCCTACGAGCAGTACTTC. This encodes CASSKKTRDRFSYEQYF.

This clone was found once. V gene TRBV6-2 or TRBV6-3 combines with J gene TRBJ2-7; D is unresolved. The CDR3 is 12 amino acids. The germline CDR1 and CDR2 sequences are MNHEY and SVGEGT. Trimming stripped 1 base from V and 0 bases from J, with 1 base between. CDR3 in DNA: TGTGCCAGCAGTTACTTCTCCTACGAGCAGTACTTC. Amino acids: CASSYFSYEQYF.

The V gene is TRBV28, the J gene TRBJ1-2; D perhaps matches TRBD1 (6 bases). Trimming shortened V by 7 bases and J by 7 bases, and 16 bases separated the two germline ends. From germline, CDR1 is MDHEN and CDR2 SYDVKM. There are 13 residues in the CDR3. As DNA, the CDR3 is TGTGCCAGCACCTTGGGGGACACTCGTGGCTACACCTTC. Its translation: CASTLGDTRGYTF.

This chain links TRBV27 with TRBJ1-5; the match to TRBD1 covers 8 bases. Per germline, CDR1 MNHEY and CDR2 SMNVEV (reference sequence). The CDR3 consists of 18 residues. V shed 6 bases and J 0 bases; nucleotides not matched to a gene: 13. CDR3 in amino acids: CASSGDRRGGNSNQPQHF. For the CDR3, the DNA is TGTGCCAGCAGCGGGGACAGGAGAGGTGGGAATAGCAATCAGCCCCAGCATTTT.

This chain connects TRBV6-2 or TRBV6-3 to TRBJ1-1; 8 bases fit TRBD1. The germline CDR1 and CDR2 sequences are MNHEY and SVGEGT. Trimming took 2 bases from V and 5 from J; bases not matched to a gene: 7. The CDR3 has 15 amino acids. The DNA for the CDR3 is TGTGCCAGCAGTTACGCAGGGGGCGCAAGGACTGAAGCTTTCTTT. Translation: CASSYAGGARTEAFF.

The chain joins TRBV19 to TRBJ1-5; D not resolved. There are 13 residues in the CDR3. CDR1 and CDR2 from the germline V gene are LNHDA and SQIVND (reference sequence). Between the trimmed V and J ends, which lost 0 bases and 7 bases, there was a span of 7 bases. CDR3 loop: CASSIDKTQPQHF. CDR3 DNA sequence: TGTGCCAGTAGTATAGACAAAACCCAGCCCCAGCATTTT.

V and J are TRBV18 and TRBJ2-7; D is unresolved. This CDR3 is 16 amino acids long. CDR1 is KGHSH and CDR2 is LQKENI in the germline V gene. Trimming removed 0 bases from V and 4 bases from J, with 16 bases in between. CDR3 region: CASSPPSGALQYEQYF. CDR3 DNA sequence: TGTGCCAGCTCACCACCGTCCGGAGCGCTTCAATACGAGCAGTACTTC.

This clone came up once. The V gene is TRBV7-9, the J gene TRBJ1-3; the match to TRBD1 covers 7 bases. This CDR3 is built from 14 residues. Germline CDR1 is SEHNR and CDR2 is FQNEAQ (reference sequence). Germline trimming cut 9 bases from V and 1 base from J; bases unmatched to any gene: 6. CDR3 DNA sequence: TGTGCCAGTTCCGGGACAGATTCTGGAAACACCATATATTTT. Protein sequence: CASSGTDSGNTIYF.

V gene TRBV18 combines with J gene TRBJ1-4, with 8 bases lining up with TRBD1. J lost 7 bases, V lost 2 bases, and 6 bases had no gene match. The CDR3 runs to 15 residues. Germline CDR1 and CDR2: KGHSH and LQKENI. CDR3 DNA sequence: TGTGCCAGCTCACCATCCAGGGGGCCGGGTGAAAAACTGTTTTTT. This translates into CASSPSRGPGEKLFF.

The gene calls are TRBV5-1 and TRBJ1-6; D ambiguous. The CDR3 covers 13 residues. Trimming shortened V by 5 bases and J by 6 bases, and 9 bases separated the two germline ends. Germline V gene lookup returns CDR1 SGHRS and CDR2 YFSETQ. The CDR3 loop reads CASRQNLNSPLHF. CDR3 in DNA: TGCGCCAGCAGGCAAAACCTTAATTCACCCCTCCACTTT.

The chain carries TRBV10-2 and TRBJ1-2, with TRBD1 identical over 7 bases. CDR3 length equals 15 residues. The V gene end was trimmed by 1 base and the J gene end by 4 bases; junction bases not matched to a gene: 6. Germline CDR1 WSHSY, CDR2 SAAADI. The CDR3 protein is CASSELRGGAYGYTF. In nucleotides, the CDR3 is TGCGCCAGCAGTGAGTTAAGAGGGGGCGCCTATGGCTACACCTTC.

The chain employs TRBV5-4 and TRBJ2-5; no definite D call. This CDR3 is 13 amino acids long. The germline V gene encodes CDR1 SGHNT and CDR2 YYREEE (reference sequence). Trimming cost V 3 bases and J 0 bases, with 6 bases left between them. CDR3 sequence reads: CASSSLYQETQYF. CDR3 nucleotides: TGTGCCAGCAGCTCCCTCTACCAAGAGACCCAGTACTTC.

The chain links TRBV4-1 to TRBJ1-5; TRBD1 is a possible D gene (6 bases). V was pared by 4 bases and J by 5 bases, with 21 bases between. This CDR3 has 17 residues. Looked up from germline, CDR1 is MGHRA and CDR2 is YSYEKL. The CDR3 loop is CASSRFRDTQADQPQHF. The CDR3 bases are TGCGCCAGCAGCCGCTTCCGGGACACTCAGGCGGATCAGCCCCAGCATTTT.

The chain combines TRBV28 with TRBJ2-7; no firm D call. Germline lookup yields CDR1 MDHEN and CDR2 SYDVKM. V shed 2 bases and J shed 2 bases, with 10 bases lying between them. The CDR3 runs 14 residues. In nucleotides, the CDR3 is TGTGCCAGCAGTTTAGACGGATTAACCTACGAGCAGTACTTC. Its protein product is CASSLDGLTYEQYF.

This sequence joins TRBV29-1 and TRBJ2-5; TRBD1 aligns across 10 bases. Germline CDR1 reads SQVTM; CDR2 reads ANQGSEA. The J segment lost 4 bases and the V segment lost 6 bases, leaving 8 bases of the junction unmatched. The CDR3 covers 14 residues. This CDR3 is CSVLDRGWGETQYF. The CDR3 DNA follows: TGCAGCGTCTTGGACAGGGGGTGGGGAGAGACCCAGTACTTC.

The chain uses TRBV19 and TRBJ2-6; D is uncertain. Germline-derived CDR1 and CDR2 are LNHDA and SQIVND (reference sequence). The CDR3 is 16 residues long. The V end was cut by 7 bases, the J end by 4 bases, with 17 bases between. The DNA of the CDR3 is TGTGCCAGTACCCCCCGACTTTGGGCCGGGGCCAACGTCCTGACTTTC. Protein product: CASTPRLWAGANVLTF.

The V and J genes are TRBV5-1 and TRBJ1-1; weak D call: TRBD1 (5 bases). Trimming removed 0 bases at V and 0 bases at J, with 6 bases between. The CDR3 totals 14 residues. Germline V gene lookup returns CDR1 SGHRS and CDR2 YFSETQ. CDR3 residues: CASSLGQMNTEAFF. CDR3 bases: TGCGCCAGCAGCTTGGGACAGATGAACACTGAAGCTTTCTTT.

This clone was observed a single time. The rearrangement links TRBV15 to TRBJ2-1, with D perhaps TRBD1 (6 bases). The length of the CDR3 is 17 residues. From germline, CDR1 is LNHNV and CDR2 YYDKDF (reference sequence). Trimming shortened V by 3 bases and J by 0 bases, and 15 bases separated the two germline ends. The CDR3 bases are TGTGCCACCAGCAGTAGACAAACAGGGCGCTCCTACAATGAGCAGTTCTTC. Amino acid sequence: CATSSRQTGRSYNEQFF.